This T cell receptor (beta chain) was sequenced for a study of blood T cells in healthy people across ages. The table lists this clonotype with a count of one. Trimming stripped 9 bases from V and 7 bases from J, with 21 bases between. CDR1 LNHDA and CDR2 SQIVND come from the germline V gene (reference sequence). This CDR3 comprises 14 residues. A J-beta primer mix and a sample-barcoded 5' primer were used in a second PCR of roughly 7 to 12 cycles. MiXCR, applied by TCRdb to the 5' RACE reads, yields one record per CDR3 protein. The table records approximately 2,000,000 distinct CDR3 sequences, about two fifths of them present only once.

The clonotype originates from a human donor in good health. What was sequenced was blood. V and J are TRBV19 and TRBJ1-1, with D maybe TRBD1 (5 bases). CDR3 region: CASTNPGGENEAFF. The CDR3 DNA reads TGTGCCAGCACTAATCCGGGGGGAGAGAATGAAGCTTTCTTT.